These T cell receptor beta chains were read from a single sample in a study of type 1 and type 2 diabetes patients. TCRdb called the multiplex PCR reads again in MiXCR, with one record for every CDR3 protein. The data show approximately 260,000 distinct CDR3 sequences, 47% seen once. Specimen: peripheral blood mononuclear cells (PBMCs). These receptor sequences come from a man aged 18 to 29 with type 2 diabetes. CDR3s include the opening cysteine and the closing phenylalanine or tryptophan. The order of the fields is V gene, J gene, clone size, D gene, CDR3 protein, CDR3 DNA. D genes are given only for firm matches. Some rows mark clone size as missing; the rest say once, few, many or name a class of expanded clone.

TRBV25-1,TRBJ1-6,once,-,CASSLWGGVYNSPLHF,TGTGCCAGCAGTTTATGGGGTGGTGTGTATAATTCACCCCTCCACTTT
TRBV12-5,TRBJ2-7,-,TRBD2,CASGLPPGSSGAGEQYF,TGTGCTAGTGGTTTGCCTCCTGGTAGTAGCGGGGCCGGCGAGCAGTACTTC
TRBV6-5,TRBJ1-5,-,-,CASSPVGNQPQHF,TGTGCCAGCAGCCCAGTGGGCAATCAGCCCCAGCATTTT
TRBV10-3,TRBJ2-2,once,TRBD2,CAIPLTGTSGRASLGELFF,TGTGCCATCCCCCTAACCGGGACTAGCGGGAGGGCCTCTCTGGGGGAGCTGTTTTTT
TRBV7-2,TRBJ2-3,-,-,CASSLVLPKTQYF,TGTGCCAGCAGCTTGGTCCTCCCCAAAACGCAGTATTTT
TRBV19,TRBJ2-2,-,-,CASTKTGELFF,TGTGCCAGTACTAAGACCGGGGAGCTGTTTTTT
TRBV10-2,TRBJ2-7,-,-,CASGETLTPSYEQYF,TGCGCCAGCGGTGAGACGTTGACCCCTTCCTACGAGCAGTACTTC
TRBV12-3/TRBV12-4,TRBJ2-4,-,TRBD2,CASSAGDGAKNIQYF,TGTGCCAGCAGTGCGGGAGATGGGGCCAAAAACATTCAGTACTTC
TRBV9,TRBJ2-3,few,-,CASSDQGGTDTQYF,TGTGCCAGCAGCGACCAGGGTGGCACAGATACGCAGTATTTT
TRBV19,TRBJ1-2,few,-,CASSRGSKPADYGYTF,TGTGCCAGCTCAAGAGGGTCTAAGCCGGCTGATTATGGCTACACCTTC
TRBV12-3/TRBV12-4,TRBJ1-1,few,TRBD1,CASRGRGTENTEAFF,TGTGCCAGCAGAGGTCGAGGGACAGAGAACACTGAAGCTTTCTTT
TRBV19,TRBJ1-2,once,TRBD1,CASSTSPVRDRNVGYTF,TGTGCCAGTAGTACCTCTCCGGTCCGGGACAGAAATGTTGGCTACACCTTC
TRBV5-1,TRBJ1-2,-,-,CASSGDSFNGYTF,TGCGCCAGCAGCGGAGACAGCTTTAATGGCTACACCTTC
TRBV20-1,TRBJ1-4,-,-,CSARIIERDEKLFF,TGCAGTGCTAGGATCATCGAGAGGGATGAAAAACTGTTTTTT
TRBV7-2,TRBJ2-2,once,TRBD2,CASSSGLASGTGELFF,TGTGCCAGCAGCTCGGGACTAGCGTCTGGCACCGGGGAGCTGTTTTTT
TRBV7-3,TRBJ2-1,few,-,CASSLSSSSYNEQFF,TGTGCCAGCAGCTTAAGCAGCAGCTCCTACAATGAGCAGTTCTTC
TRBV28,TRBJ2-7,few,-,CASSSTRDYEQYF,TGTGCCAGCAGTTCCACCAGGGACTACGAGCAGTACTTC
TRBV10-1,TRBJ1-2,many,-,CASSLTANYGYTF,TGCGCCAGCAGTCTTACGGCTAACTATGGCTACACCTTC
TRBV12-3/TRBV12-4,TRBJ1-3,-,-,CASSPQKGNTIYF,TGTGCCAGCAGCCCGCAGAAGGGAAACACCATATATTTT
TRBV2,TRBJ1-1,-,-,CASSSTVTLEQAFF,TGTGCCAGCAGCTCGACAGTAACTTTGGAACAAGCTTTCTTT
TRBV29-1,TRBJ2-7,few,-,CSVAMGPYEQYF,TGCAGCGTTGCTATGGGACCCTACGAGCAGTACTTC
TRBV12-3/TRBV12-4,TRBJ1-1,-,-,CASSLDQNTEAFF,TGTGCCAGCAGTCTAGATCAGAACACTGAAGCTTTCTTT
TRBV9,TRBJ2-3,-,TRBD1,CASSVEGAETDTQYF,TGTGCCAGCAGCGTAGAGGGGGCTGAGACAGATACGCAGTATTTT
TRBV28,TRBJ1-6,-,-,CASSRRRGDLFHF,TGTGCCAGCAGTAGACGGCGGGGGGATTTATTCCACTTT
TRBV19,TRBJ1-4,-,-,CASSIRRAHNEKLFF,TGTGCCAGTAGTATTCGGAGAGCCCATAATGAAAAACTGTTTTTT
TRBV25-1,TRBJ1-2,many,-,CASSESHRVRGYTF,TGTGCCAGCAGTGAATCTCACAGGGTCCGGGGCTACACCTTC
TRBV29-1,TRBJ2-7,once,-,CSVEGQGTFEQYF,TGCAGCGTTGAAGGGCAGGGTACCTTCGAGCAGTACTTC
TRBV6-6,TRBJ2-7,once,-,CASSYGRKTYEQYF,TGTGCCAGCAGTTACGGGCGGAAGACCTACGAGCAGTACTTC
TRBV10-3,TRBJ2-7,few,TRBD1,CAIRAGTGGGNYEQYF,TGTGCCATCAGGGCCGGGACAGGGGGCGGGAACTACGAGCAGTACTTC
TRBV15,TRBJ2-5,many,TRBD2,CATSSGRRETQYF,TGTGCCACCAGCAGCGGGAGGAGGGAGACCCAGTACTTC
TRBV9,TRBJ1-2,-,TRBD1,CASSAAAFGQGKDYGYTF,TGTGCCAGCAGCGCCGCCGCCTTCGGACAGGGGAAGGACTATGGCTACACCTTC
TRBV12-3/TRBV12-4,TRBJ1-5,-,-,CASSNSGNQPQHF,TGTGCCAGCAGCAACAGCGGGAATCAGCCCCAGCATTTT
TRBV12-3/TRBV12-4,TRBJ2-2,few,TRBD2,CASSPSGLAVNTGELFF,TGTGCCAGCAGCCCCTCTGGACTAGCGGTTAACACCGGGGAGCTGTTTTTT
TRBV29-1,TRBJ2-7,-,-,CSVEGLAESSYEQYF,TGCAGCGTTGAAGGGTTGGCGGAGAGCTCCTACGAGCAGTACTTC
TRBV19,TRBJ1-4,-,-,CATLGRTGTNEKLFF,TGTGCCACTCTGGGGAGGACTGGGACCAATGAAAAACTGTTTTTT
TRBV10-3,TRBJ2-1,few,-,CAISELWMDEQFF,TGTGCCATCAGTGAGTTGTGGATGGATGAGCAGTTCTTC
TRBV19,TRBJ1-5,few,-,CASSRRGGNQPQHF,TGTGCCAGTAGCAGAAGGGGTGGCAATCAGCCCCAGCATTTT
TRBV9,TRBJ1-1,-,-,CASSGGEGTTNTEAFF,TGTGCCAGCAGCGGCGGGGAAGGGACAACTAACACTGAAGCTTTCTTT
TRBV7-8,TRBJ1-5,few,TRBD1,CASSPTPIDRASGQPQHF,TGTGCCAGCAGCCCAACTCCCATCGACAGGGCGTCAGGTCAGCCCCAGCATTTT
TRBV19,TRBJ2-6,-,-,CASRMGIGVPSSGANVLTF,TGTGCCAGTAGAATGGGTATTGGGGTTCCGAGTTCTGGGGCCAACGTCCTGACTTTC
TRBV19,TRBJ1-5,few,-,CASYGVGNQPQHF,TGTGCCAGTTACGGGGTGGGCAATCAGCCCCAGCATTTT
TRBV6-5,TRBJ2-1,few,-,CASSPTDRNEQFF,TGTGCCAGCAGTCCAACGGACAGAAATGAGCAGTTCTTC
TRBV12-3/TRBV12-4,TRBJ1-4,once,TRBD1,CASRTGISTNEKLFF,TGTGCCAGCAGGACAGGGATTTCAACTAATGAAAAACTGTTTTTT
TRBV28,TRBJ2-7,-,TRBD2,CASSSRTSGGPHYEQYF,TGTGCCAGCAGTTCCCGGACTAGCGGGGGCCCCCACTACGAGCAGTACTTC
TRBV27,TRBJ2-7,-,TRBD2,CASSSSGRSYEQYF,TGTGCCAGCAGCTCTAGCGGGAGATCCTACGAGCAGTACTTC
TRBV28,TRBJ1-2,-,-,CASSGGVYGYTF,TGTGCCAGCAGTGGAGGGGTCTATGGCTACACCTTC
TRBV5-1,TRBJ1-4,-,-,CASSSVFGAPNEKLFF,TGCGCCAGCAGCTCCGTTTTTGGCGCCCCTAATGAAAAACTGTTTTTT
TRBV19,TRBJ1-1,few,-,CASSHQGQGAVGAFF,TGTGCCAGTAGTCATCAGGGGCAGGGAGCGGTTGGGGCTTTCTTT
TRBV10-2,TRBJ1-4,-,-,CASTHGANERLFF,TGCGCCAGCACCCATGGGGCAAATGAAAGACTGTTTTTT
TRBV7-2,TRBJ1-1,-,-,CASFVNRVEAFF,TGTGCCAGCTTTGTGAACAGGGTAGAGGCTTTCTTT